Each of the 26 T cell receptor beta chains below was sequenced from the same sample in a study of T and B cells in COVID-19 patients. Each TRB amplification used roughly 240-550 ng of genomic DNA from blood. BIOMED2 TRB-A/B primer pools were used in multiplex TRB PCR. TCRdb reanalysed the multiplex PCR reads using MiXCR and keeps one entry per CDR3 protein. The table has 20,000 to 25,000 distinct CDR3 sequences, approximately 30% seen once. Sequencing input: blood. Receptors were obtained from a human donor who had recovered from COVID-19.

The chain is built from TRBV27 and TRBJ2-1; D might be TRBD2 (7 bases). The ends were cut back, 6 bases at V and 7 bases at J, with 22 bases in the middle. Germline CDR1 MNHEY, CDR2 SMNVEV (reference sequence). The CDR3 contains 16 residues. CDR3 DNA: TGTGCCAGCAGGGGTAGGGGGGGGGGCTTGAGGAATGAGCAGTTCTTC. It is translated as CASRGRGGGLRNEQFF.

This chain connects TRBV12-3 or TRBV12-4 to TRBJ2-2; D is possibly TRBD1 (6 bases). Trimming took off 8 bases at V and 5 bases at J, with 15 bases between the two ends. CDR3 length equals 14 residues. In nucleotides, the CDR3 is TGTGCCAGCCAGGGGTCTAGTCTAACCGGGGAGCTGTTTTTT. It specifies CASQGSSLTGELFF.

V gene TRBV6-4 combines with J gene TRBJ1-5, with no clear D. Trimming pared 3 bases from V and 5 bases from J, leaving 8 bases between. Germline V CDR1 and CDR2: MRHNA, SNTAGT. This CDR3 is built from 13 residues. The chain's CDR3 is CASSESGDQPQHF. Here the CDR3 DNA reads TGTGCCAGCAGTGAATCTGGCGATCAGCCCCAGCATTTT.

This clonotype was counted at least ten times. The chain is built from TRBV5-6 and TRBJ2-2; D is perhaps TRBD1 or TRBD2 (5 bases each). The CDR3 length is 16 residues. Germline assignment: CDR1 SGHDT and CDR2 YYEEEE. Trimming took off 4 bases at V and 6 bases at J, with 19 bases between the two ends. CDR3 bases: TGTGCCAGCAGCGCCTTCAGGGACCCCAAGGCCGGGGAGCTGTTTTTT. Its translation is CASSAFRDPKAGELFF.

This rearrangement joins TRBV6-5 to TRBJ1-4; D ambiguous. In germline, CDR1 is MNHEY, CDR2 SVGAGI. CDR3 length: 12 amino acids. V was trimmed by 10 bases and J by 1 base, leaving 7 bases between them. The CDR3, as DNA: TGTGCCACCCGAAGAACTAATGAAAAACTGTTTTTT. This sequence encodes CATRRTNEKLFF.

This clonotype was seen a few times. The rearrangement uses TRBV6-5 and TRBJ1-2, with unresolved D. Between the trimmed V and J ends, which lost 0 bases and 3 bases, there was a span of 11 bases. The CDR3 length is 15 residues. The germline V gene has CDR1 MNHEY and CDR2 SVGAGI. CDR3 region: CASSYSKVWDYGYTF. CDR3 coding DNA: TGTGCCAGCAGTTACTCGAAGGTGTGGGACTATGGCTACACCTTC.

V gene TRBV6-5 combines with J gene TRBJ1-3; D not resolved. From germline, CDR1 is MNHEY and CDR2 SVGAGI. Trimming cost V 6 bases and J 4 bases, with 7 bases left between them. The CDR3 spans 12 residues. The CDR3, as DNA: TGTGCCAGCAGAGACGGAGGAAACACCATATATTTT. Its protein is CASRDGGNTIYF.

In this sample, this clonotype turned up a few times. One end of the junction is discordant with germline, which a read error may explain. The chain employs TRBV29-1 and TRBJ1-1, with unresolved D. The CDR3 length is 12 residues. CDR1 is SQVTM and CDR2 is ANQGSEA in the germline V gene. The CDR3 DNA follows: TGCAGCGTTGAAGATCCCCGCCTACCCCGGGCCTTT. Residues: CSVEDPRLPRAF.

CDR3 DNA: TGTGCCAGCAGTCGGGGGATACAGGGGGGGTACGAGCAGTACTTC. This translates into CASSRGIQGGYEQYF. The chain is built from TRBV6-5 and TRBJ2-7, with a tentative D call TRBD1 (8 bases). This CDR3 is 15 amino acids long. Germline lookup yields CDR1 MNHEY and CDR2 SVGAGI. V lost 5 bases to trimming and J lost 4 bases, with 18 bases between them.

There are a few counts of this clonotype. V is TRBV5-4 and J is TRBJ1-4, with 7 bases aligning to TRBD1. J gave up 5 bases and V 6 bases, and 10 bases lay outside the gene matches. The CDR3 spans 15 residues. Germline-derived CDR1 and CDR2 are SGHNT and YYREEE (reference sequence). Here the CDR3 reads CASILTGDYNEKLFF. CDR3 in DNA: TGTGCCAGCATCCTTACAGGGGACTACAATGAAAAACTGTTTTTT.

This chain uses TRBV6-1 with TRBJ2-5; the match to TRBD2 covers 10 bases. CDR3 size: 14 residues. After removal of 2 bases from V and 7 bases from J, the junction contained 4 bases not matched to a gene. Germline CDR1 and CDR2: MNHNS and SASEGT. Here the CDR3 DNA reads TGTGCCAGCAGTGAAACTAGCGGGGCAAGGACCCAGTACTTC. It specifies CASSETSGARTQYF.

J is TRBJ2-3 and V is TRBV6-5; D is undetermined. Between the trimmed V and J ends, which lost 6 bases and 0 bases, there was a span of 4 bases. The germline gives CDR1 MNHEY, CDR2 SVGAGI. The CDR3 runs to 12 residues. CDR3 protein: CASRESTDTQYF. DNA for the CDR3: TGTGCCAGCAGAGAAAGCACAGATACGCAGTATTTT.

This clonotype has ten or more counts. The chain carries TRBV5-5 and TRBJ1-4; perhaps TRBD1 as D (5 bases). V was shortened by 0 bases and J by 0 bases, with 15 bases between the two germline ends. This CDR3 is built from 18 residues. Germline CDR1 is SGHKS and CDR2 is YYEKEE (reference sequence). CDR3 in amino acids: CASSLGGQSIPTNEKLFF. As DNA, the CDR3 is TGTGCCAGCAGCTTGGGGGGCCAATCCATTCCAACTAATGAAAAACTGTTTTTT.

The rearrangement uses TRBV12-3 or TRBV12-4 and TRBJ2-1, with no clear D. This CDR3 is 15 amino acids long. Between the trimmed V and J ends, which lost 3 bases and 0 bases, there was a span of 9 bases. CDR3 bases: TGTGCCAGCAGTTTCCAGAAATCCTCCTACAATGAGCAGTTCTTC. This gives the protein CASSFQKSSYNEQFF.

The CDR3 reads CASSSPGGLVGTYEQYF. CDR3 sequence (DNA): TGTGCCAGCAGCTCCCCAGGCGGTCTAGTAGGCACCTACGAGCAGTACTTC. The rearrangement uses TRBV11-1 and TRBJ2-7; D call uncertain. V was clipped by 4 bases and J by 2 bases, with 21 bases between them. CDR3 length: 17 amino acids. The V gene's germline CDR1 is SGHAT and CDR2 FQDESV (reference sequence).

This clonotype has at least ten counts. The chain links TRBV29-1 to TRBJ1-3; a possible D gene is TRBD1 (6 bases). Germline CDR1 and CDR2: SQVTM and ANQGSEA. This CDR3 has 14 amino acids. Trimming removed 7 bases from V and 3 bases from J, with 16 bases in between. This chain's CDR3 is CSAQTGTLGNTIYF. DNA of the CDR3: TGCAGCGCCCAAACCGGGACACTTGGAAACACCATATATTTT.

The gene calls are TRBV5-6 and TRBJ1-2; D not resolved. The germline V and J ends were trimmed by 1 base and 0 bases, with 13 bases remaining between them. The CDR3 extends over 16 amino acids. Germline V gives CDR1 SGHDT, CDR2 YYEEEE. CDR3 amino acids: CASSLRPGQSNYGYTF. CDR3 sequence (DNA): TGTGCCAGCAGCTTGAGGCCTGGGCAGTCTAACTATGGCTACACCTTC.

To note about this clonotype: A read error may be the cause here, since a much bigger clone is one base away. The V gene is TRBV6-6, the J gene TRBJ2-2; D perhaps matches TRBD2 (5 bases). The germline V gene encodes CDR1 MNHNY and CDR2 SVGAGI (reference sequence). The CDR3 extends over 15 amino acids. Here the CDR3 reads CVSIFREVNTGELFF. The CDR3 nucleotides are TGTGTCAGCATTTTCCGGGAAGTAAACACCGGGGAGCTGTTTTTT.

By sample share, this clonotype is medium-sized. The gene calls are TRBV29-1 and TRBJ1-4; possible D gene TRBD1, 5 bases. Trimming left V 3 bases short and J 10 bases short, with 12 bases between. The CDR3 covers 12 residues. The germline V gene has CDR1 SQVTM and CDR2 ANQGSEA. The chain's CDR3 is CSVEHGGGKLFF. The DNA for the CDR3 is TGCAGCGTTGAGCACGGCGGGGGAAAACTGTTTTTT.

The gene calls are TRBV20-1 and TRBJ2-1, with 8 nucleotides matching TRBD2. CDR3 length: 14 amino acids. Germline V gives CDR1 DFQATT, CDR2 SNEGSKA (reference sequence). V dropped 4 bases and J dropped 2; count of bases not matched to a gene: 4. Here the CDR3 reads CSATVAGPYNEQFF. CDR3 nucleotide sequence: TGCAGTGCTACGGTAGCGGGGCCCTACAATGAGCAGTTCTTC.

There are a few counts of this clonotype. The chain combines TRBV12-3 or TRBV12-4 with TRBJ2-3; D might be TRBD2 (6 bases). The CDR3 runs 16 residues. Trimming shortened V by 4 bases and J by 3 bases, and 17 bases separated the two germline ends. The CDR3 loop is CASSSPLAGKTDTQYF. In DNA, the CDR3 is TGTGCCAGCAGTTCCCCCCTGGCGGGGAAGACAGATACGCAGTATTTT.

This clonotype was seen more than once but under ten times. This rearrangement joins TRBV18 to TRBJ2-7; D is ambiguous. Germline V lookup: CDR1 KGHSH, CDR2 LQKENI. V was cut by 4 bases and J by 3 bases, with 10 bases left in between. This CDR3 is built from 13 residues. The CDR3 coding sequence is TGTGCCAGCTCACTCCATCCTCGCTACGAGCAGTACTTC. This gives the protein CASSLHPRYEQYF.

This clonotype is judged medium-sized (0.01 to 0.1%). The gene calls are TRBV6-5 and TRBJ2-3; TRBD2 matches at 13 bases. The CDR3 extends over 15 amino acids. V was clipped by 4 bases and J by 4 bases; unmatched bases: 2. The germline gives CDR1 MNHEY, CDR2 SVGAGI. CDR3 sequence reads: CASSWTSGGADTQYF. CDR3 DNA: TGTGCCAGCAGTTGGACTAGCGGGGGTGCAGATACGCAGTATTTT.

This clonotype occurred many times. The V and J genes are TRBV12-3 or TRBV12-4 and TRBJ1-4; D remains unclear. This CDR3 contains 13 residues. With 6 bases removed from V and 2 bases from J, the gap between germline ends came to 7 bases. CDR3: CASRLGTNEKLFF. Here the CDR3 DNA reads TGTGCCAGCAGACTCGGGACTAATGAAAAACTGTTTTTT.

This clonotype was counted only a few times. V usage is TRBV20-1 and J usage is TRBJ2-5; TRBD2 aligns across 13 bases. CDR3 length: 13 residues. V was clipped by 6 bases and J by 5 bases; unmatched bases: 3. Germline-derived CDR1 and CDR2 are DFQATT and SNEGSKA (reference sequence). The CDR3 here is CSAPTSGGETQYF. CDR3 sequence (DNA): TGCAGTGCCCCGACTAGCGGGGGGGAGACCCAGTACTTC.

The V and J genes are TRBV15 and TRBJ2-1, with TRBD1 matching 10 bases. The CDR3 loop spans 15 amino acids. Germline trimming cut 4 bases from V and 6 bases from J; bases unmatched to any gene: 6. The germline gives CDR1 LNHNV, CDR2 YYDKDF (reference sequence). This CDR3 reads CATSTRQGAFNEQFF. The CDR3 DNA reads TGTGCCACCAGCACCCGACAGGGGGCTTTCAATGAGCAGTTCTTC.